The entry that follows covers one TCR beta chain sequence. The antigen is unknown. V lost 8 bases and J 6 bases, leaving 10 bases between the germline ends. There are 11 residues in the CDR3. Germline V lookup: CDR1 MNHEY, CDR2 SMNVEV (reference sequence). The data are from a study of graft-versus-host responses after intestinal transplantation. The overall study: Each of the recipients got a multivisceral, liver-intestinal, or isolated intestinal transplant. Among the recipients, all got anti-thymocyte globulin induction and then tacrolimus and steroids for approximately 3 years.

Study observations and caveats: There were GvH clones found in recipient marrow, and some of them appeared first in ileum or blood. Early after transplant, HvG declines were associated with peak levels of circulating GvH clones.

The data were produced by immunoSEQ multiplex PCR, yet TCRdb's version contains in-frame clones alone and is incomplete. The sample gives tens of thousands of clones, around 96% of which show up once; over 0.4% is in the top ten. The sequences come from unstimulated CD8+ T cells sorted from spleen or lymph node cells, collected before intestinal transplant. V usage is TRBV27 and J usage is TRBJ1-1; possibly TRBD1 for D (6 bases). This sequence was found in a human donor who received an intestinal transplant. The CDR3, as DNA: TGTGCCAGCCGGGGGGGGCCTGAAGCTTTCTTT. It is translated as CASRGGPEAFF.